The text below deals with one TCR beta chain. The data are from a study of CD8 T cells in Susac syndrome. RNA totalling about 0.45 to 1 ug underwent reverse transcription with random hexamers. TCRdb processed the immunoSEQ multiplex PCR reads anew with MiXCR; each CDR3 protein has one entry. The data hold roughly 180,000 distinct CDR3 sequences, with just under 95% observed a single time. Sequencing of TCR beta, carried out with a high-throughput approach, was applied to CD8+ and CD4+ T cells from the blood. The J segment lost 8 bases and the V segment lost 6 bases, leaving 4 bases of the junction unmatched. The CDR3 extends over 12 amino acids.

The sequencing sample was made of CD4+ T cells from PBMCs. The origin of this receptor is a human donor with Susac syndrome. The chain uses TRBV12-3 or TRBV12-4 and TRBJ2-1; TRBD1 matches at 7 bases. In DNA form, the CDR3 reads TGTGCCAGCAGCCGACAGGGATATGAGCAGTTCTTC. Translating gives CASSRQGYEQFF.